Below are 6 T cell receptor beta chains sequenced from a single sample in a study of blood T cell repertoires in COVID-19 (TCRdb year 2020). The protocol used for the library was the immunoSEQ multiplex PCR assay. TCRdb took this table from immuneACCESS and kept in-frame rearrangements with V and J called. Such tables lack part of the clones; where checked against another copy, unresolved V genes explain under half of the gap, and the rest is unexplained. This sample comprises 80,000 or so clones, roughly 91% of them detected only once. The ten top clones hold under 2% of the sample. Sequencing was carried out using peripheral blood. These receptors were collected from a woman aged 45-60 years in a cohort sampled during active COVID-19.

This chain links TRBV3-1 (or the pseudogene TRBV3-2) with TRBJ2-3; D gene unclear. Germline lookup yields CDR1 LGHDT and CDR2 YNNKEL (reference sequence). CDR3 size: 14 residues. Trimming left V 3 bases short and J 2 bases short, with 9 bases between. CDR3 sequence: CASSHGGNTDTQYF. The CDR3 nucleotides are TGTGCCAGCAGCCACGGCGGAAACACAGATACGCAGTATTTT.

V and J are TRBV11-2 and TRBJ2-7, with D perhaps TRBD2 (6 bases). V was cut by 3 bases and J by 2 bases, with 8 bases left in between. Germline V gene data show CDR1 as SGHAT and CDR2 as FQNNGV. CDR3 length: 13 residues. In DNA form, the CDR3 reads TGTGCCAGCAGCTTCCGACTAGCCTACGAGCAGTACTTC. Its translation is CASSFRLAYEQYF. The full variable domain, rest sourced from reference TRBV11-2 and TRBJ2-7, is EAGVAQSPRYKIIEKRQSVAFWCNPISGHATLYWYQQILGQGPKLLIQFQNNGVVDDSQLPKDRFSAERLKGVDSTLKIQPAKLEDSAVYLCASSFRLAYEQYFGPGTRLTVT.

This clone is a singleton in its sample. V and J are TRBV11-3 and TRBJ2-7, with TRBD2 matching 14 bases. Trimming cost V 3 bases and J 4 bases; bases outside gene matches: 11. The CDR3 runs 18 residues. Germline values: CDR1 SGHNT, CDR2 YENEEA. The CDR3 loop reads CASSFRTSGRRLGYEQYF. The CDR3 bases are TGTGCCAGCAGCTTTCGGACTAGCGGGAGGCGTCTCGGTTACGAGCAGTACTTC.

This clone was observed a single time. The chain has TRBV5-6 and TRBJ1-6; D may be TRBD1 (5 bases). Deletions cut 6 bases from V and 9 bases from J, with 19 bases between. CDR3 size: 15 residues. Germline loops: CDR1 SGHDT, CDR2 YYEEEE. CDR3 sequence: CASTRVARGFSPLHF. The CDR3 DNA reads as TGTGCCAGCACCAGGGTGGCAAGGGGATTTTCACCCCTCCACTTT.

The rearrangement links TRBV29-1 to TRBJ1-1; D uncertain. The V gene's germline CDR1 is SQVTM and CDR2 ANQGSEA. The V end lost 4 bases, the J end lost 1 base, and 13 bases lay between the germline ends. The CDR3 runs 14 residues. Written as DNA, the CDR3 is TGCAGCGTTGGCCACAGCACTAGGAACACTGAAGCTTTCTTT. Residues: CSVGHSTRNTEAFF.

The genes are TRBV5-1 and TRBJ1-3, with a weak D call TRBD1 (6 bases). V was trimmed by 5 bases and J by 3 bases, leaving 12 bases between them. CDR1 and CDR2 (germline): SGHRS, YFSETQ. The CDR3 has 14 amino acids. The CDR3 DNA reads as TGCGCCAGCAGACTCGACAGGAATGGAAACACCATATATTTT. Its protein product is CASRLDRNGNTIYF.